This T cell receptor (beta chain) was identified during a study of quantifying T cell responses using KT2 cells. Study at large: cDNA was made from DNase-treated RNA using alpha and beta constant primers.

This clonotype was counted between two and nine times. The cDNA 3' end received a ligated oligonucleotide with a UMI. An equimolar mix of RC1.1 and RC1.2 primed the beta chain across TRBC1 and TRBC2. TCRdb reprocessed the UMI-ligation and nested PCR reads with MiXCR, giving one entry per CDR3 protein. The sample consists of some 41,000 distinct CDR3 sequences, over 15% of them appearing once. The receptor was isolated from a human donor. The sequencing sample was made of PBMCs spiked with cells of the T cell clone KT2.

The CDR3 region is CAISATDSPDFYEQYF. DNA of the CDR3: TGTGCCATCAGTGCCACGGACAGCCCGGATTTCTACGAGCAGTACTTC. The chain employs TRBV10-3 and TRBJ2-7; maybe TRBD1 (6 bases). Trimming removed 4 bases at V and 3 bases at J, with 19 bases between. Germline lookup yields CDR1 ENHRY and CDR2 SYGVKD. The CDR3 covers 16 residues.